Following are 25 T cell receptor beta chains from one sample sequenced in a study of Ad26.COV2.S vaccination and SARS-CoV-2 variants. The treatment was: around 19 received Ad26.COV2.S at low or high dose, single or two shots; 5 received placebo; per-sample allocation not given. Collection of the samples took place on day 63 after the first injection of vaccine or placebo. Using immunoSEQ multiplex PCR, the repertoire was profiled, and TCRdb retains in-frame clones only, with some absent. The data contain about 680,000 clones, 70% to 90% of them singletons. The sample was peripheral blood, taken in a trial of Ad26.COV2.S vaccine versus placebo. The source of these receptors is a person between 18 and 65 years old who received the Ad26.COV2.S COVID-19 vaccine or a placebo.

V usage is TRBV4-2 and J usage is TRBJ1-2; perhaps TRBD1 as D (5 bases). V was pared by 0 bases and J by 4 bases, with 18 bases between. The CDR3 totals 17 residues. Germline values: CDR1 LGHNA, CDR2 YNFKEQ. The CDR3 sequence: CASSQDKIPGASYGYTF. The CDR3 DNA sequence: TGTGCCAGCAGCCAAGATAAGATCCCCGGGGCTTCCTATGGCTACACCTTC.

This chain uses TRBV11-2 with TRBJ1-4, with D possibly being TRBD1 (6 bases). Per germline, CDR1 SGHAT and CDR2 FQNNGV. The CDR3 has 15 amino acids. Deletions cut 5 bases from V and 0 bases from J, with 10 bases between. The CDR3 DNA follows: TGTGCCAGCAGCAGCCGGACAGCAACTAATGAAAAACTGTTTTTT. Its translation is CASSSRTATNEKLFF.

This chain uses TRBV5-5 with TRBJ1-1; TRBD1 matches at 7 bases. Germline V gene data show CDR1 as SGHKS and CDR2 as YYEKEE (reference sequence). The CDR3 is 13 residues long. J lost 11 bases, V lost 4 bases, and 11 bases had no gene match. The chain's CDR3 is CASSDGQVGFAFF. The CDR3 region has the DNA TGTGCCAGCAGCGACGGACAGGTTGGGTTTGCTTTCTTT.

The rearrangement joins TRBV19 to TRBJ1-5; perhaps TRBD1 as D (6 bases). Germline assignment: CDR1 LNHDA and CDR2 SQIVND (reference sequence). This CDR3 comprises 12 residues. Trimming cost V 3 bases and J 13 bases, with 13 bases left between them. In nucleotides, the CDR3 is TGTGCCAGTAGTATGAGGGACACACAACAGCATTTT. It yields the protein CASSMRDTQQHF.

The chain combines TRBV18 with TRBJ2-1; TRBD2 matches 9 bases. Germline V gene sequence: CDR1 KGHSH, CDR2 LQKENI. After removal of 2 bases from V and 10 bases from J, the junction contained 9 bases not matched to a gene. There are 15 residues in the CDR3. CDR3 nucleotides: TGTGCCAGCTCACCAAATTTAGCGGGAGTTTGGGAGCAGTTCTTC. It translates to CASSPNLAGVWEQFF.

This chain uses TRBV6-5 with TRBJ1-5, with 7 bases lining up with TRBD1. Trimming at V came to 2 bases and at J to 0 bases, leaving 1 base not matched to a gene. From germline, CDR1 is MNHEY and CDR2 SVGAGI. The CDR3 is 15 amino acids. The CDR3 DNA reads TGTGCCAGCAGTTACACAGGGGATAGCAATCAGCCCCAGCATTTT. The encoded protein is CASSYTGDSNQPQHF.

This clone appeared once. The V call is TRBV6-6, the J call TRBJ2-4; 8 nucleotides match TRBD2. Germline CDR1 is MNHNY and CDR2 is SVGAGI (reference sequence). The CDR3 covers 13 residues. V lost 4 bases to trimming and J lost 14 bases; unmatched junction nucleotides: 10. The CDR3 here is CASSSGGRPGEYF. CDR3 in DNA: TGTGCCAGCAGTTCGGGGGGGCGGCCGGGGGAGTACTTC.

The CDR3 bases are TGTGCCAGTAGCGGACAGGGTTTGGTCGGGGAGCTGTTTTTT. It is translated as CASSGQGLVGELFF. The chain employs TRBV19 and TRBJ2-2, with 8 bases matching TRBD1. Trimming cost V 6 bases and J 7 bases; bases outside gene matches: 7. In germline, CDR1 is LNHDA, CDR2 SQIVND (reference sequence). CDR3 length: 14 residues.

This chain connects TRBV4-1 to TRBJ2-3, with D possibly being TRBD1 (5 bases). The CDR3 runs 14 residues. V dropped 4 bases and J dropped 5 bases, with 13 bases sitting between them. Per germline, CDR1 MGHRA and CDR2 YSYEKL. CDR3 protein: CASSRSQGEDTQYF. CDR3 bases: TGCGCCAGCAGCCGAAGCCAAGGGGAAGATACGCAGTATTTT.

The V and J genes are TRBV7-3 and TRBJ2-1, with D unclear. This CDR3 region has 15 residues. Trimming stripped 5 bases from V and 2 bases from J, with 13 bases between. CDR1 is SGHTA, CDR2 FQGTGA, per germline. CDR3 in amino acids: CASSPLGTAYNEQFF. In DNA form, the CDR3 reads TGTGCCAGCAGCCCCCTAGGTACGGCCTACAATGAGCAGTTCTTC.

The DNA of the CDR3 is TGTGCCAGCAGCTCACGAATGTTGTCCACCGGGGAGCTGTTTTTT. Translated: CASSSRMLSTGELFF. The chain couples TRBV5-4 to TRBJ2-2; no reliable D call. The ends were cut back, 3 bases at V and 4 bases at J, with 13 bases in the middle. The germline CDR1 and CDR2 sequences are SGHNT and YYREEE (reference sequence). This CDR3 spans 15 amino acids.

This clone was found a few times. V and J are TRBV5-1 and TRBJ2-7, with 7 positions matching TRBD2. Germline values: CDR1 SGHRS, CDR2 YFSETQ. With V trimmed by 4 bases and J by 4 bases, 5 bases remained unmatched. The CDR3 runs to 13 residues. CDR3 in amino acids: CASSPGLTYEQYF. In nucleotides, the CDR3 is TGCGCCAGCAGCCCGGGACTAACGTACGAGCAGTACTTC.

This sequence joins TRBV7-8 and TRBJ2-3; D is uncertain. Germline V gives CDR1 SGHVS, CDR2 FQNEAQ. V lost 2 bases, J lost 4 bases, and 25 bases lay in between. The CDR3 contains 19 residues. In DNA, the CDR3 is TGTGCCAGCAGCTTATTTCGGACCTCCTACAAAGACGTCCCAGATACGCAGTATTTT. Translating gives CASSLFRTSYKDVPDTQYF.

A word on this clone: In the same sample, other DNA sequences code for this CDR3. The chain is built from TRBV24-1 and TRBJ1-2; D is undetermined. The germline V and J ends were trimmed by 0 bases and 0 bases, with 4 bases remaining between them. The CDR3 extends over 14 amino acids. Germline values: CDR1 KGHDR, CDR2 SFDVKD. DNA for the CDR3: TGTGCCACCAGTGATTTGACCTCTAACTATGGCTACACCTTC. This sequence encodes CATSDLTSNYGYTF.

V is TRBV5-1 and J is TRBJ2-7; 12 nucleotides line up with TRBD2. V lost 2 bases, J lost 1 base, and 4 bases stayed unmatched. The CDR3 is made up of 16 amino acids. Germline values: CDR1 SGHRS, CDR2 YFSETQ. The CDR3 loop is CASSLGTSGRSYEQYF. DNA of the CDR3: TGCGCCAGCAGCTTAGGGACTAGCGGGCGATCCTACGAGCAGTACTTC.

CDR3: CASVRDPGGGNEQFF. The CDR3 nucleotides read TGTGCCAGCGTAAGGGATCCGGGAGGGGGGAATGAGCAGTTCTTC. The chain couples TRBV2 to TRBJ2-1, with TRBD2 identical over 8 bases. V dropped 8 bases and J dropped 7; count of bases not matched to a gene: 13. The CDR3 has 15 residues. Germline values: CDR1 SNHLY, CDR2 FYNNEI. Together with reference TRBV2 and TRBJ2-1, the CDR3 gives the full variable domain: EPEVTQTPSHQVTQMGQEVILRCVPISNHLYFYWYRQILGQKVEFLVSFYNNEISEKSEIFDDQFSVERPDGSNFTLKIRSTKLEDSAMYFCASVRDPGGGNEQFFGPGTRLTVL.

This clone was recorded a few times. The CDR3 bases are TGTGCCAGCAGCCGAGGACAGAACACTGAAGCTTTCTTT. As protein: CASSRGQNTEAFF. The chain joins TRBV7-7 to TRBJ1-1, with D possibly being TRBD1 (5 bases). The germline V and J ends were trimmed by 5 bases and 1 base, with 8 bases remaining between them. Germline V gives CDR1 SSHAT, CDR2 FNYEAQ (reference sequence). The CDR3 length is 13 residues.

The rearrangement uses TRBV5-3 and TRBJ1-6; weak D call: TRBD1 (5 bases). TRBV5-3 belongs to the ORF category, with a function that is uncertain. The CDR3 consists of 15 residues. V was pared by 3 bases and J by 4 bases, with 11 bases between. This CDR3 is CARSSRDFYNSPLHF. In DNA form, the CDR3 reads TGTGCCAGAAGCTCCAGGGATTTTTATAATTCACCCCTCCACTTT.

In this sample, this clone turned up once. The same CDR3 also results from other DNA sequences found in this sample. The chain has TRBV5-1 and TRBJ2-7; tentatively, D is TRBD1 (6 bases). Germline-derived CDR1 and CDR2 are SGHRS and YFSETQ. The CDR3 totals 15 residues. Trimming stripped 0 bases from V and 1 base from J, with 11 bases between. The CDR3 sequence: CASSLVAGDSYEQYF. The CDR3 bases are TGCGCCAGCAGCTTGGTAGCAGGGGATTCCTACGAGCAGTACTTC.

The V call is TRBV2, the J call TRBJ2-7; no firm D call. V lost 6 bases to trimming and J lost 0 bases, with 12 bases between them. The CDR3 totals 14 residues. CDR1 and CDR2 from the germline V gene are SNHLY and FYNNEI. The CDR3, as DNA: TGTGCCAGCAGGAAACAGACTCTCTCCTACGAGCAGTACTTC. Protein: CASRKQTLSYEQYF.

The gene calls are TRBV27 and TRBJ1-5; TRBD1 aligns across 7 bases. Trimming took 8 bases from V and 7 from J; bases not matched to a gene: 8. CDR1 and CDR2 (germline): MNHEY, SMNVEV (reference sequence). CDR3 length: 13 residues. CDR3 residues: CASGTTGRQPQHF. DNA for the CDR3: TGTGCCAGCGGAACGACAGGGAGGCAGCCCCAGCATTTT.

V is TRBV24-1 and J is TRBJ2-5; D uncertain. The germline V gene encodes CDR1 KGHDR and CDR2 SFDVKD. The CDR3 runs 13 residues. The V end was cut by 0 bases, the J end by 5 bases, with 6 bases between. This CDR3 reads CATSDLFEETQYF. The CDR3 region has the DNA TGTGCCACCAGTGATTTGTTCGAGGAGACCCAGTACTTC.

This clone was detected only once. This chain connects TRBV6-1 to TRBJ1-2; unclear D gene. V gave up 1 base and J gave up 1 base, with 10 bases separating them. Germline V gives CDR1 MNHNS, CDR2 SASEGT. The CDR3 contains 15 residues. The CDR3 DNA reads as TGTGCCAGCAGTGAAGGTGCAGCAATTAACTATGGCTACACCTTC. Translation: CASSEGAAINYGYTF.

A single count supports this clone. The chain employs TRBV2 and TRBJ2-7, with D maybe TRBD2 (6 bases). The J call may be mistaken, given a closer DNA end match to TRBJ2-1. The CDR3 totals 13 residues. CDR1 is SNHLY and CDR2 is FYNNEI in the germline V gene. The CDR3 sequence is CASAGWGYNEQFF. For the CDR3, the DNA is TGTGCCAGCGCGGGATGGGGCTACAATGAGCAGTTCTTC.

This sequence joins TRBV5-1 and TRBJ2-3; 7 nucleotides line up with TRBD1. J lost 0 bases, V lost 3 bases, and 4 bases had no gene match. CDR1 and CDR2 (germline): SGHRS, YFSETQ. The CDR3 has 15 amino acids. The CDR3 reads CASSSRGSSTDTQYF. CDR3 sequence (DNA): TGCGCCAGCAGCTCCAGGGGGTCTAGCACAGATACGCAGTATTTT.